Listed below are T cell receptor beta chains from one sample, sequenced in a study of cytomegalovirus exposure and HLA in healthy donors. Repertoires were generated with immunoSEQ multiplex PCR, while TCRdb's copy carries only in-frame clones and drops some. Of roughly 280,000 clones in the sample, 65% to 90% are singletons; the top ten hold about 1%. The sample comprised PBMCs. The receptors stem from a woman aged 18-29 years in good health and CMV-seronegative. Each CDR3 is given with its conserved first and last residue. A D gene is named only where the DNA matches it firmly. Clone size is shown for a subset of rows, as once, few, many or a class of expanded clone.

TRBD2,few,TRBJ2-4,TRBV7-2,CASSLDGTSGYIQYF,TGTGCCAGCAGCTTAGACGGGACTAGCGGTTACATTCAGTACTTC
NA,NA,TRBJ1-4,TRBV4-3,CASSQDLGVNNEKLFF,TGCGCCAGCAGCCAAGATCTGGGAGTAAATAATGAAAAACTGTTTTTT
NA,NA,TRBJ2-7,TRBV5-6,CASSLGGPSYEQYF,TGTGCCAGCAGCTTGGGAGGGCCCTCCTACGAGCAGTACTTC
NA,few,TRBJ2-7,TRBV10-1,CASSHGLQQYF,TGCGCCAGCAGCCACGGTCTTCAGCAGTACTTC
TRBD2,NA,TRBJ2-7,TRBV4-1,CASSQSPGGLAGEQYF,TGCGCCAGCAGCCAATCCCCGGGAGGGCTAGCGGGCGAGCAGTACTTC
TRBD1,NA,TRBJ2-7,TRBV6-5,CASSLGRGNSYEQYF,TGTGCCAGCAGTCTAGGCAGGGGGAATAGCTACGAGCAGTACTTC
NA,NA,TRBJ2-1,TRBV7-9,CASSERSSYNEQFF,TGTGCCAGCAGTGAGCGGAGCTCCTACAATGAGCAGTTCTTC
TRBD2,once,TRBJ2-3,TRBV30,CAQAWAGRADTQYF,TGTGCCCAAGCCTGGGCCGGGAGGGCAGATACGCAGTATTTT
TRBD2,NA,TRBJ2-2,TRBV5-6,CASSLLAGGVDTGELFF,TGTGCCAGCAGCTTGCTAGCGGGAGGAGTCGACACCGGGGAGCTGTTTTTT
TRBD2,NA,TRBJ2-1,TRBV19,CASTSSGSPYNEQFF,TGTGCCAGTACCTCTAGCGGGAGTCCCTACAATGAGCAGTTCTTC
TRBD2,few,TRBJ2-3,TRBV28,CASSFRGRGTDTQYF,TGTGCCAGCAGTTTTCGGGGGAGGGGCACAGATACGCAGTATTTT
NA,NA,TRBJ1-5,TRBV6-5,CASSYGAGINQPQHF,TGTGCCAGCAGTTACGGGGCAGGGATCAATCAGCCCCAGCATTTT
TRBD1,few,TRBJ2-3,TRBV11-2,CASSPPIDGTEPTDTQYF,TGTGCCAGCAGCCCACCAATCGACGGGACAGAGCCCACAGATACGCAGTATTTT
NA,NA,TRBJ2-7,TRBV11-2,CASSLDHRVPLPDPEQYF,TGTGCCAGCAGCTTAGACCACAGGGTACCGCTACCGGATCCCGAGCAGTACTTC
NA,NA,TRBJ2-7,TRBV28,CASSWYRVEQYF,TGTGCCAGCAGTTGGTACAGGGTCGAGCAGTACTTC
NA,few,TRBJ2-1,TRBV9,CASSVGGALNEQFF,TGTGCCAGCAGCGTGGGGGGGGCCCTGAATGAGCAGTTCTTC
TRBD1,NA,TRBJ1-2,TRBV18,CASSRDRGGYTF,TGTGCCAGCTCAAGGGACAGGGGCGGCTACACCTTC
TRBD1,NA,TRBJ1-1,TRBV5-1,CASSFIQGAVNTEAFF,TGCGCCAGCAGCTTCATACAGGGGGCCGTGAACACTGAAGCTTTCTTT
NA,NA,TRBJ1-1,TRBV9,CASSEESPVPSEAFF,TGTGCCAGCAGCGAGGAGAGTCCCGTCCCCTCTGAAGCTTTCTTT
TRBD1,NA,TRBJ1-4,TRBV19,CASSAQGAMGEKLFF,TGTGCCAGTAGTGCGCAGGGGGCTATGGGTGAAAAACTGTTTTTT
TRBD1,NA,TRBJ1-2,TRBV6-1,CASSEGTGPLYGYTF,TGTGCCAGCAGTGAGGGGACAGGCCCCCTCTATGGCTACACCTTC
NA,NA,TRBJ1-1,TRBV18,CASSRDTLNTEAFF,TGTGCCAGCTCACGGGACACTCTGAACACTGAAGCTTTCTTT
TRBD2,NA,TRBJ2-5,TRBV7-2,CASSLQLAAQETQYF,TGTGCCAGCAGCTTACAACTAGCGGCCCAAGAGACCCAGTACTTC
NA,NA,TRBJ2-6,TRBV18,CASSPTLGRGASGANVLTF,TGTGCCAGCTCACCCACTTTGGGCAGGGGGGCCTCCGGGGCCAACGTCCTGACTTTC
TRBD1,NA,TRBJ2-7,TRBV6-1,CASRPQGADSYEQYF,TGTGCCAGCAGACCACAGGGGGCGGACTCCTACGAGCAGTACTTC
NA,NA,TRBJ1-4,TRBV28,CASSLLGGSEKLFF,TGTGCCAGCAGTTTACTGGGCGGGAGTGAAAAACTGTTTTTT
NA,NA,TRBJ1-4,TRBV2,CASSESGTPNRLGGFF,TGTGCCAGCAGTGAATCCGGGACACCCAACCGCTTAGGCGGGTTTTTT
TRBD1,NA,TRBJ1-5,TRBV9,CASSETGGNQPQHF,TGTGCCAGCAGCGAAACAGGGGGCAATCAGCCCCAGCATTTT
TRBD1,NA,TRBJ2-1,TRBV2,CASRRDRDYNEQFF,TGTGCCAGCAGGAGGGACAGGGATTACAATGAGCAGTTCTTC
NA,NA,TRBJ2-7,TRBV7-9,CASSLAQGRVSYEQYF,TGTGCCAGCAGCTTAGCTCAGGGAAGAGTCTCCTACGAGCAGTACTTC
NA,NA,TRBJ2-1,TRBV5-8,CASSLTTGGDNEQFF,TGTGCCAGCAGCTTAACGACAGGAGGAGACAATGAGCAGTTCTTC
NA,NA,TRBJ1-5,TRBV30,CAWSVGATNQPQHF,TGTGCCTGGAGTGTAGGAGCTACCAATCAGCCCCAGCATTTT
TRBD1,NA,TRBJ2-4,TRBV2,CASSDGQGTKNIQYF,TGTGCCAGCAGTGACGGACAGGGGACCAAAAACATTCAGTACTTC
NA,NA,TRBJ1-2,TRBV4-1,CASSPRGATAGGYTF,TGCGCCAGCAGCCCCCGGGGGGCGACGGCCGGCGGCTACACCTTC
TRBD1,NA,TRBJ1-2,TRBV10-3,CAISDGTVAFYGYTF,TGTGCCATCAGCGACGGGACAGTGGCCTTCTATGGCTACACCTTC
TRBD1,once,TRBJ2-7,TRBV5-5,CASSLRTGLPYEQYF,TGTGCCAGCAGCTTGCGGACAGGGCTACCTTACGAGCAGTACTTC
NA,NA,TRBJ2-2,TRBV29-1,CSVGQDRTGELFF,TGCAGCGTTGGACAGGACAGAACCGGGGAGCTGTTTTTT
TRBD2,NA,TRBJ2-1,TRBV5-4,CASRFAGGIYNEQFF,TGTGCCAGCAGATTTGCGGGGGGGATCTACAATGAGCAGTTCTTC
TRBD2,NA,TRBJ2-5,TRBV5-6,CASSLGLAGEISETQYF,TGTGCCAGCAGCTTGGGACTAGCGGGAGAGATTTCGGAGACCCAGTACTTC
NA,medium-sized,TRBJ1-1,TRBV2,CASSRLIEAFF,TGTGCCAGCAGCCGACTGATTGAAGCTTTCTTT
NA,NA,TRBJ1-6,TRBV2,CASSDMGGRNSPLHF,TGTGCCAGCAGTGACATGGGGGGTAGGAATTCACCCCTCCACTTT
NA,NA,TRBJ1-1,TRBV5-1,CASSVTGNTEAFF,TGCGCCAGCAGCGTAACAGGGAACACTGAAGCTTTCTTT